Listed below are T cell receptor beta chains from one sample, sequenced in a study of blood T cell repertoires in COVID-19. The data were produced by immunoSEQ multiplex PCR, yet TCRdb's version contains in-frame clones alone and is incomplete. The data show 150,000 or so clones, with roughly 87% seen just once and less than 5% held by the top ten. Sequencing was carried out using PBMCs or T cells enriched from blood (not recorded which). The source is a woman aged 40-49 years who had been exposed to COVID-19. Each CDR3 is given with its conserved first and last residue. The D gene is left open where the match is weak. A row's size may be missing; if present it is once, few, many or a size class.

J gene,V gene,clone size,D gene,CDR3 protein,CDR3 DNA
TRBJ1-1,TRBV7-8,once,-,CASSLARSAGIPTEAFF,TGTGCCAGCAGCTTAGCTAGGTCGGCAGGGATCCCCACTGAAGCTTTCTTT
TRBJ2-6,TRBV6-5,-,-,CASKLESSGANVLTF,TGTGCCAGCAAACTAGAGAGCTCTGGGGCCAACGTCCTGACTTTC
TRBJ2-7,TRBV7-9,-,TRBD2,CASSRASGVSYEQYF,TGTGCCAGCAGCCGCGCTAGCGGGGTCTCCTACGAGCAGTACTTC
TRBJ2-7,TRBV4-3,-,TRBD1,CASSREGQTSYEQYF,TGCGCCAGCAGCCGAGAGGGACAGACCTCCTACGAGCAGTACTTC
TRBJ2-1,TRBV5-5,-,-,CASSLEGDTEQFF,TGTGCCAGCAGCTTGGAGGGGGACACTGAGCAGTTCTTC
TRBJ1-1,TRBV27,-,TRBD1,CASSLTGGFTEAFF,TGTGCCAGCAGTTTAACAGGGGGCTTCACTGAAGCTTTCTTT
TRBJ2-5,TRBV27,-,TRBD2,CASSFFSGGPRETQYF,TGTGCCAGCAGTTTTTTTAGCGGGGGGCCCCGGGAGACCCAGTACTTC
TRBJ1-1,TRBV29-1,-,-,CSVINVLEAFF,TGCAGCGTTATTAACGTACTTGAAGCTTTCTTT
TRBJ2-4,TRBV19,-,TRBD1,CASSFIRQGPGEVIQYF,TGTGCCAGTAGTTTTATTCGACAGGGGCCAGGGGAGGTCATTCAGTACTTC
TRBJ1-2,TRBV19,-,TRBD1,CATLGQENYGYTF,TGTGCCACCCTAGGACAGGAAAACTATGGCTACACCTTC
TRBJ1-2,TRBV9,once,-,CASSQPGGYGYTF,TGTGCCAGCAGCCAACCGGGAGGCTATGGCTACACCTTC
TRBJ1-3,TRBV4-1,-,-,CASSQLGLPGNTIYF,TGCGCCAGCAGCCAATTGGGGCTTCCCGGAAACACCATATATTTT
TRBJ2-7,TRBV20-1,-,-,CSASGSFIYEQYF,TGCAGTGCAAGTGGGAGTTTTATTTACGAGCAGTACTTC
TRBJ2-1,TRBV5-4,-,-,CASSFFSTYNEQFF,TGTGCCAGCAGCTTTTTCAGTACCTACAATGAGCAGTTCTTC
TRBJ1-2,TRBV23-1,-,TRBD1,CASSPNSDRFDGYTF,TGCGCCAGCAGTCCCAATTCGGACAGGTTCGATGGCTACACCTTC
TRBJ2-7,TRBV6-2/TRBV6-3,-,-,CASSGGRGLSYEQYF,TGTGCCAGCAGTGGCGGGCGGGGACTCTCCTACGAGCAGTACTTC
TRBJ2-3,TRBV18,-,-,CASSLSQGTQYF,TGTGCCAGCTCACTTTCCCAGGGGACGCAGTATTTT
TRBJ1-1,TRBV2,once,-,CASSEYRLTNTEAFF,TGTGCCAGCAGTGAATACCGACTTACGAACACTGAAGCTTTCTTT
TRBJ2-1,TRBV27,-,TRBD2,CASSLLPGTSLASYNEQFF,TGTGCCAGCAGTTTATTGCCGGGGACTAGCCTGGCATCCTACAATGAGCAGTTCTTC
TRBJ2-1,TRBV7-8,-,-,CASSLNGGASSYNEQFF,TGTGCCAGCAGCTTAAACGGGGGAGCTAGCTCCTACAATGAGCAGTTCTTC
TRBJ2-7,TRBV6-1,few,TRBD1,CASSEASRGTAAYEQYF,TGTGCCAGCAGTGAAGCGTCTAGGGGGACAGCCGCCTACGAGCAGTACTTC
TRBJ2-2,TRBV10-3,-,TRBD1,CAISGRDRGQSGELFF,TGTGCCATCAGTGGCCGGGACAGGGGGCAATCCGGGGAGCTGTTTTTT
TRBJ1-1,TRBV2,-,-,CASRPRILNTEAFF,TGTGCCAGCAGGCCCAGAATCCTGAACACTGAAGCTTTCTTT
TRBJ2-3,TRBV18,-,TRBD2,CASSIAGGTGGADTQYF,TGTGCCAGCTCAATAGCGGGAGGTACCGGCGGCGCAGATACGCAGTATTTT
TRBJ2-7,TRBV13,few,TRBD1,CASSLGQSSSYEQYF,TGTGCCAGCAGTTTGGGACAGTCCAGCTCCTACGAGCAGTACTTC
TRBJ2-1,TRBV6-5,-,-,CASSYGSDNEQFF,TGTGCCAGCAGTTACGGCTCAGACAATGAGCAGTTCTTC
TRBJ1-4,TRBV9,-,TRBD1,CASSQTEDQGGKLFF,TGTGCCAGCAGCCAAACTGAGGACCAGGGGGGAAAACTGTTTTTT
TRBJ1-4,TRBV18,-,-,CASSQDSEKLFF,TGTGCCAGCTCACAGGACAGCGAAAAACTGTTTTTT
TRBJ2-5,TRBV18,-,TRBD2,CASSPPASGRVGETQYF,TGTGCCAGCTCACCACCGGCTAGCGGGAGGGTCGGGGAGACCCAGTACTTC
TRBJ2-1,TRBV19,few,TRBD2,CATASGRENNEQFF,TGTGCCACCGCTAGCGGGAGGGAGAACAATGAGCAGTTCTTC
TRBJ1-1,TRBV7-8,-,-,CASSLEGRTEAFF,TGTGCCAGCAGCTTGGAGGGAAGGACTGAAGCTTTCTTT
TRBJ1-6,TRBV6-5,once,-,CASSGENSYNSPLHF,TGTGCCAGCAGCGGGGAGAACTCCTATAATTCACCCCTCCACTTT
TRBJ1-3,TRBV6-1,-,-,CASSETFPRNSGNTIYF,TGTGCCAGCAGTGAGACCTTCCCTAGAAACTCTGGAAACACCATATATTTT
TRBJ1-6,TRBV27,-,-,CASSTTREAGSPLHF,TGTGCCAGCAGTACAACCAGGGAAGCAGGCTCACCCCTCCACTTT
TRBJ2-1,TRBV21-1,-,-,CASSKGASGSSYVCNEQFF,-
TRBJ2-7,TRBV6-5,-,TRBD2,CASVSGSRHEQYF,TGTGCCAGCGTCAGCGGGAGTAGACACGAGCAGTACTTC
TRBJ2-5,TRBV5-1,-,TRBD1,CASSFGAGGTMETQYF,TGCGCCAGCAGCTTCGGTGCAGGGGGTACCATGGAGACCCAGTACTTC
TRBJ1-2,TRBV12-3/TRBV12-4,-,TRBD1,CASSQGQNYGYTF,TGTGCCAGCAGCCAGGGACAGAACTATGGCTACACCTTC
TRBJ1-6,TRBV18,once,-,CASSPTGGDLSNSPLHF,TGTGCCAGCTCACCAACGGGAGGGGACCTTTCAAATTCACCCCTCCACTTT
TRBJ1-6,TRBV6-5,once,-,CASRRTALINSPLHF,TGTGCCAGCAGGAGGACAGCCTTAATCAATTCACCCCTCCACTTT
TRBJ1-4,TRBV19,medium-sized,TRBD1,CASKLGQGEKLFF,TGTGCCAGTAAACTCGGACAGGGTGAAAAACTGTTTTTT
TRBJ1-3,TRBV5-1,-,-,CASSLDRPAGNTIYF,TGCGCCAGCAGCTTGGACAGGCCGGCCGGAAACACCATATATTTT
TRBJ1-3,TRBV13,-,TRBD1,CASSRDRATGNTIYF,TGTGCCAGCAGCCGTGACAGGGCAACTGGAAACACCATATATTTT
TRBJ1-4,TRBV7-2,-,TRBD1,CASSQGDRVIEKLFF,TGTGCCAGCAGCCAGGGGGACAGGGTGATTGAAAAACTGTTTTTT
TRBJ2-1,TRBV5-1,-,TRBD1,CASSFRGQDSEQFF,TGCGCCAGCAGCTTTCGAGGACAGGATAGTGAGCAGTTCTTC
TRBJ1-4,TRBV19,-,-,CASRPGQTFATNEKLFF,TGTGCCAGTAGACCTGGACAAACCTTTGCAACTAATGAAAAACTGTTTTTT
TRBJ1-2,TRBV19,-,-,CASSIQLGYTF,TGTGCCAGTAGTATTCAACTGGGCTACACCTTC
TRBJ1-2,TRBV11-2,once,-,CASSLDDRFLVGYTF,TGTGCCAGCAGCTTAGATGACAGGTTTTTGGTTGGCTACACCTTC
TRBJ2-5,TRBV9,once,-,CASSPWDLEETQYF,TGTGCCAGCAGCCCCTGGGACTTAGAGGAGACCCAGTACTTC
TRBJ2-7,TRBV27,-,-,CASSLTSSYEQYF,TGTGCCAGCAGTTTAACTAGCTCCTACGAGCAGTACTTC
TRBJ2-2,TRBV9,-,-,CASSPSVNTGELFF,TGTGCCAGCAGCCCTTCTGTTAACACCGGGGAGCTGTTTTTT
TRBJ2-7,TRBV12-5,-,TRBD2,CASHPGGSYEQYF,TGTGCTAGTCATCCGGGGGGATCCTACGAGCAGTACTTC
TRBJ1-4,TRBV5-1,-,TRBD1,CASSGAPGGPNEKLFF,TGCGCCAGCAGCGGGGCCCCAGGGGGACCCAATGAAAAACTGTTTTTT
TRBJ2-5,TRBV5-6,-,TRBD1,CASSSPRQGKETQYF,TGTGCCAGCAGCTCCCCTAGACAGGGGAAAGAGACCCAGTACTTC